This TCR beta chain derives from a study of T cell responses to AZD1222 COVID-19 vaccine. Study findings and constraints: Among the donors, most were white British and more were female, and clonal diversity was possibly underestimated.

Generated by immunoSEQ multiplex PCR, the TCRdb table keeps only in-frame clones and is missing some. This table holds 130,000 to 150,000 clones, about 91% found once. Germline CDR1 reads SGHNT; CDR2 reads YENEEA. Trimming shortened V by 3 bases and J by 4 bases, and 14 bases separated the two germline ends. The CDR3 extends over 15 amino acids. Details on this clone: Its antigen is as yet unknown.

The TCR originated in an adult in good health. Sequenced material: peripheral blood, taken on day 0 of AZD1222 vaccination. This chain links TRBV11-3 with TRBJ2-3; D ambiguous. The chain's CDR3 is CASSLGAVIADTQYF. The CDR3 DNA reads TGTGCCAGCAGCTTGGGTGCCGTTATAGCAGATACGCAGTATTTT.